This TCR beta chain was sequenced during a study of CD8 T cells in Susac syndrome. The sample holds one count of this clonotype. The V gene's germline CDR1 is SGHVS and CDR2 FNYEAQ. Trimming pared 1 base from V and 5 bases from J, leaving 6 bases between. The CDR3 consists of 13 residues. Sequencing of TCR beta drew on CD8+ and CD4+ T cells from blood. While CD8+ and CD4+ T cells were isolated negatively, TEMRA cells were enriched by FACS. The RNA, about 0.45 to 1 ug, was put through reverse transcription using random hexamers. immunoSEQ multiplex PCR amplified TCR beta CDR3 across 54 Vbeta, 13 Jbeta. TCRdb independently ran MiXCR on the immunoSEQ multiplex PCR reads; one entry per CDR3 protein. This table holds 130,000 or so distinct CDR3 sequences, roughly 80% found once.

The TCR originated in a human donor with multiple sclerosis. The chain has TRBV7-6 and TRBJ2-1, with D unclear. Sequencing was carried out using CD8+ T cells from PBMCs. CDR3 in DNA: TGTGCCAGCAGCTTAGATCTCCACAATGAGCAGTTCTTC. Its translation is CASSLDLHNEQFF.